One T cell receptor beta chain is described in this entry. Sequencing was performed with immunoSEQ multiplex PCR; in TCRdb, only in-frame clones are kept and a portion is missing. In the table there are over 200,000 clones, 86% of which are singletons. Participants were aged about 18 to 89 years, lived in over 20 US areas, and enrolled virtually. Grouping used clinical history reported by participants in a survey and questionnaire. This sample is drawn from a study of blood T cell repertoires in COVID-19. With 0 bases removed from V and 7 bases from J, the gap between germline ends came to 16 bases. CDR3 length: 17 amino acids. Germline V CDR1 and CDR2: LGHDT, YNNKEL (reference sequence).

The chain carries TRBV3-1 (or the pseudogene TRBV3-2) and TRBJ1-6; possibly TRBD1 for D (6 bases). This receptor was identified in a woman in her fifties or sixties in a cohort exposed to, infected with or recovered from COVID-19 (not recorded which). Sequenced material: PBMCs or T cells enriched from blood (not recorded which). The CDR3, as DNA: TGTGCCAGCAGCCAAGATCGGGGGGGCCCCCGAAATTCACCCCTCCACTTT. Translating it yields CASSQDRGGPRNSPLHF.